This TCR beta chain was recovered during a study of lung T cells in sarcoidosis with Löfgren's syndrome. MiXCR was run by TCRdb on the reads, yielding one entry per CDR3 protein. The sample carries 58,000 or so distinct CDR3 sequences, over 20% recorded once. This TCR was recovered from a human donor with sarcoidosis (Löfgren's syndrome or another form), or a control subject (not recorded which). The sequencing input was CD4+ T cells from PBMCs.

CDR3 protein: CASSTGQLKIRGTQYF. The CDR3 nucleotides read TGTGCCAGCAGCACAGGACAGTTGAAGATCCGAGGGACCCAGTACTTC. The chain recombines TRBV5-6 with TRBJ2-5; tentative D call: TRBD1 (6 bases). The CDR3 has 16 residues. Germline CDR1 is SGHDT and CDR2 is YYEEEE. The V gene lost 4 bases and the J gene lost 7 bases, with 23 bases spanning the gap.